This is a list of T cell receptor beta chains from one sample in a study of cytomegalovirus exposure and HLA in healthy donors. TCRdb's table, derived via immunoSEQ multiplex PCR, lists solely in-frame clones and lacks some. Here the sample spans 100,000 to 150,000 clones, around 82% being singletons. The sample comprised PBMCs. These TCRs come from a female donor in good health and CMV-seronegative. Both conserved end residues are part of each CDR3. Fields, in order: J gene, V gene, clone size, D gene, CDR3 length, CDR3 DNA, CDR3 protein. D genes are given only for firm matches. Part of the rows lack a size; the others show once, few, many or a class for expanded clones.

>TRBJ2-3|TRBV5-8|NA|TRBD2|15
TGTGCCAGCGGTAGACTAGCGGGCCTTACAGATACGCAGTATTTT
CASGRLAGLTDTQYF
>TRBJ2-5|TRBV11-3|once|NA|15
TGTGCCAGCAGCTCGGGGGACTGGGCTGAGGAGACCCAGTACTTC
CASSSGDWAEETQYF
>TRBJ2-7|TRBV9|NA|TRBD1|14
TGTGCCAGCAGCCGGGACAGCCTCACCTACGAGCAGTACTTC
CASSRDSLTYEQYF
>TRBJ2-1|TRBV5-1|NA|TRBD2|17
TGCGCCAGCAGCTTGGCGATTGGTAGCGGGGGGGCCACTGAGCAGTTCTTC
CASSLAIGSGGATEQFF
>TRBJ2-7|TRBV27|NA|NA|15
TGTGCCAGCAGTACTGGAGGGACTGGGGCCTACGAGCAGTACTTC
CASSTGGTGAYEQYF
>TRBJ2-7|TRBV27|NA|NA|14
TGTGCCAGCCGACCCATGCGACAGGCCGGCGAGCAGTACTTC
CASRPMRQAGEQYF
>TRBJ2-7|TRBV6-1|NA|NA|14
TGTGCCAGCAGTGAGGGGACAAGGGTCTACGAGCAGTACTTC
CASSEGTRVYEQYF
>TRBJ1-5|TRBV6-6|NA|NA|15
TGTGCCAACAATTTGCCGGGGGGGAAGGATCAGCCCCAGCATTTT
CANNLPGGKDQPQHF
>TRBJ1-3|TRBV28|NA|NA|13
TGTGCCAGCAGTCCACAGGGAGGAAACACCATATATTTT
CASSPQGGNTIYF
>TRBJ1-2|TRBV6-1|few|NA|13
TGTGCCAGCAGACTAGGCCTCGGGATAGACTACACCTTC
CASRLGLGIDYTF
>TRBJ1-4|TRBV28|NA|TRBD1|15
TGTGCCAGCAGTTTCCCGGGACAGGGTCCCGAAAAACTGTTTTTT
CASSFPGQGPEKLFF
>TRBJ2-3|TRBV5-1|NA|NA|16
TGCGCCAGCAGCCGGGGAGAGGCCGCGGGCACAGATACGCGGTATTTT
CASSRGEAAGTDTRYF
>TRBJ1-1|TRBV11-3|NA|NA|14
TGTGCCAGCAGCTTGGGGAGACTAAACACTGAAGCTTTCTTT
CASSLGRLNTEAFF
>TRBJ2-7|TRBV6-5|NA|NA|11
TGTGCCAGCAGTAACAGGGTCGAGCAGTACTTC
CASSNRVEQYF